The 27 T cell receptor beta chains below all came from one sample that was sequenced in a study of cytomegalovirus exposure and HLA in healthy donors. PCR employed 60 Vbeta and 13 Jbeta primers. Produced via immunoSEQ multiplex PCR; TCRdb's table is partial and in-frame only. Of over 100,000 clones listed, about 74% are singletons. The source material was PBMCs. Receptors originate from a male donor in good health and CMV-seronegative.

Concerning this clone: The sample has other DNA sequences that encode this CDR3 too. The chain has TRBV9 and TRBJ1-1; D is possibly TRBD1 (5 bases). The V gene lost 4 bases and the J gene lost 1 base, with 8 bases spanning the gap. Germline CDR1 reads SGDLS; CDR2 reads YYNGEE. There are 13 residues in the CDR3. CDR3 in amino acids: CASSPGQNTEAFF. CDR3 DNA: TGTGCCAGCAGCCCCGGACAGAACACTGAAGCTTTCTTT.

This chain connects TRBV27 to TRBJ1-1, with no clear D. Germline V gene lookup returns CDR1 MNHEY and CDR2 SMNVEV (reference sequence). This CDR3 comprises 13 residues. The germline V and J ends were trimmed by 6 bases and 1 base, with 9 bases remaining between them. In nucleotides, the CDR3 is TGTGCCAGCAGCCCGAGAGGGAACACTGAAGCTTTCTTT. Translated: CASSPRGNTEAFF.

This clone has a handful of counts. The rearrangement links TRBV27 to TRBJ2-1, with 13 bases aligning to TRBD2. The ends lost 2 bases at V and 7 bases at J; junction bases unmatched: 5. Per the germline V gene, CDR1 is MNHEY and CDR2 is SMNVEV (reference sequence). The CDR3 sequence is 16 residues long. The CDR3 sequence: CASSLRTSGSNNEQFF. The CDR3 region has the DNA TGTGCCAGCAGTTTACGGACTAGCGGGAGTAATAATGAGCAGTTCTTC.

The V gene is TRBV9, the J gene TRBJ2-3; no clear D gene. The germline V and J ends were trimmed by 0 bases and 2 bases, with 13 bases remaining between them. The germline V gene encodes CDR1 SGDLS and CDR2 YYNGEE. This CDR3 is built from 16 residues. CDR3 DNA: TGTGCCAGCAGCGTAGGAGCTTCATCCCCCACAGATACGCAGTATTTT. Protein product: CASSVGASSPTDTQYF.

The rearrangement uses TRBV6-5 and TRBJ1-6; 7 bases match TRBD1. The CDR3 has 15 residues. Germline V lookup: CDR1 MNHEY, CDR2 SVGAGI. The V and J ends lost 5 bases and 8 bases, in that order; junction bases with no gene match: 9. The CDR3 sequence is CASSRSDRAYSPLHF. CDR3 nucleotide sequence: TGTGCCAGCAGTCGATCAGACAGGGCTTATTCACCCCTCCACTTT.

This clone was recorded a few times. The V gene is TRBV29-1, the J gene TRBJ2-1; weak D call: TRBD1 (6 bases). Trimming shortened V by 7 bases and J by 5 bases, and 12 bases separated the two germline ends. This CDR3 has 12 amino acids. The germline V gene encodes CDR1 SQVTM and CDR2 ANQGSEA. CDR3 residues: CSASDSDNEQFF. The CDR3 DNA follows: TGCAGCGCCTCGGACAGTGACAATGAGCAGTTCTTC.

The chain has TRBV2 and TRBJ2-7, with TRBD1 matching 7 bases. Germline V CDR1 and CDR2: SNHLY, FYNNEI. V gave up 4 bases and J gave up 3 bases; unmatched junction bases: 0. This CDR3 has 12 residues. The CDR3 DNA is TGTGCCAGCAGTGGACAGGGCTACGAGCAGTACTTC. Protein: CASSGQGYEQYF.

The rearrangement uses TRBV7-2 and TRBJ2-2, with a possible D match to TRBD1 (5 bases). Deletions cut 2 bases from V and 11 bases from J, with 15 bases between. CDR3 size: 14 residues. Per germline, CDR1 SGHTA and CDR2 FQGNSA. CDR3 coding DNA: TGTGCCAGCAGCTTAACAGGTCCCAGCCGCGAGCTGTTTTTT. Encoded protein: CASSLTGPSRELFF.

This clone has a handful of counts. This sample also contains other DNA sequences that code for the same CDR3. The J gene is TRBJ2-1, the V gene TRBV9, with D possibly TRBD2 on 6 matching bases. This CDR3 comprises 15 residues. Germline values: CDR1 SGDLS, CDR2 YYNGEE. Trimming left V 2 bases short and J 2 bases short, with 11 bases between. This CDR3 is CASSVRDSTYNEQFF. For the CDR3, the DNA is TGTGCCAGCAGCGTCCGGGACTCCACCTACAATGAGCAGTTCTTC.

The V gene is TRBV29-1, the J gene TRBJ2-7; 7 nucleotides agree with TRBD1. CDR3 size: 16 residues. CDR1 is SQVTM and CDR2 is ANQGSEA in the germline V gene. V lost 4 bases and J lost 3; bases outside the gene matches: 15. CDR3 residues: CSVVGFLGQPSYEQYF. The CDR3, as DNA: TGCAGCGTTGTGGGATTTCTGGGACAGCCGAGCTACGAGCAGTACTTC.

This clone was observed a handful of times. This chain connects TRBV30 to TRBJ1-2, with 7 bases that match TRBD1. Germline-derived CDR1 and CDR2 are GTSNPN and SVGIG (reference sequence). There are 14 residues in the CDR3. The J segment lost 7 bases and the V segment lost 5 bases, leaving 13 bases of the junction unmatched. CDR3 in DNA: TGTGCCTGGGCCGTGGGAAGGGGGCAAGGTGGCTACACCTTC. Translation: CAWAVGRGQGGYTF.

This chain joins TRBV5-8 and TRBJ2-5; tentative D call: TRBD1 (5 bases). Germline lookup yields CDR1 SGHTS and CDR2 YDEGEE. This CDR3 is 13 amino acids long. V dropped 4 bases and J dropped 3 bases, with 10 bases sitting between them. Here the CDR3 reads CASSQDSKETQYF. CDR3 in DNA: TGTGCCAGCAGCCAAGACAGTAAAGAGACCCAGTACTTC.

The chain links TRBV11-1 to TRBJ2-7, with 8 nucleotides matching TRBD2. The CDR3 sequence is 17 residues long. With 3 bases clipped from V and 6 bases from J, the junction kept 16 bases outside the gene matches. Germline CDR1 and CDR2: SGHAT and FQDESV (reference sequence). Here the CDR3 DNA reads TGTGCCAGCAGCTTTGTCCCTCTTTCTGCGGGGGGAAGCGAGCAGTACTTC. Its protein is CASSFVPLSAGGSEQYF.

The chain employs TRBV15 and TRBJ1-6, with unresolved D. The CDR3 has 14 residues. Germline lookup yields CDR1 LNHNV and CDR2 YYDKDF (reference sequence). Trimming took 3 bases from V and 5 from J, leaving 8 bases between them. CDR3 region: CATSRPGDNSPLHF. The CDR3 nucleotides read TGTGCCACCAGCAGGCCCGGGGATAATTCACCCCTCCACTTT.

The chain uses TRBV7-2 and TRBJ2-1; D possibly corresponds to TRBD2 (5 bases). Germline V CDR1 and CDR2: SGHTA, FQGNSA. The CDR3 is made up of 15 amino acids. V shed 1 base and J shed 8 bases, with 15 bases lying between them. The CDR3 loop reads CASSLVMTAGDEQFF. The CDR3 region has the DNA TGTGCCAGCAGCTTAGTAATGACTGCGGGCGATGAGCAGTTCTTC.

The sample holds one count of this clone. The chain links TRBV5-4 to TRBJ2-1, with 7 bases identical to TRBD2. In germline, CDR1 is SGHNT, CDR2 YYREEE (reference sequence). The CDR3 spans 15 residues. V lost 4 bases to trimming and J lost 0 bases; unmatched junction nucleotides: 4. CDR3 in DNA: TGTGCCAGCAGCCCCGAGCGGGACTCCTACAATGAGCAGTTCTTC. Its protein product is CASSPERDSYNEQFF.

The V gene is TRBV10-3, the J gene TRBJ2-7; D gene ambiguous. Germline CDR1 reads ENHRY; CDR2 reads SYGVKD. The CDR3 is made up of 14 amino acids. The ends were cut back, 5 bases at V and 0 bases at J, with 11 bases in the middle. The CDR3 here is CAISSQSASYEQYF. Written as DNA, the CDR3 is TGTGCCATCAGTTCCCAGTCTGCCTCCTACGAGCAGTACTTC.

This clone has only a few counts. J is TRBJ2-1 and V is TRBV30; 7 bases map to TRBD2. Looked up from germline, CDR1 is GTSNPN and CDR2 is SVGIG (reference sequence). The CDR3 covers 13 residues. V lost 2 bases, J lost 5 bases, and 3 bases stayed unmatched. CDR3: CAWSMGGDNEQFF. DNA of the CDR3: TGTGCCTGGAGTATGGGGGGGGACAATGAGCAGTTCTTC.

The chain couples TRBV20-1 to TRBJ2-4; D gene unclear. The CDR3 spans 11 residues. Between the trimmed V and J ends, which lost 6 bases and 6 bases, there was a span of 9 bases. Germline loops: CDR1 DFQATT, CDR2 SNEGSKA (reference sequence). CDR3 amino acids: CSAEVRNIQYF. As DNA, the CDR3 is TGCAGTGCCGAGGTTAGAAACATTCAGTACTTC.

The chain recombines TRBV7-6 with TRBJ2-5; 9 bases are a match to TRBD1. V shed 2 bases and J 5 bases; nucleotides not matched to a gene: 6. In germline, CDR1 is SGHVS, CDR2 FNYEAQ. There are 15 residues in the CDR3. CDR3: CASSLTGGVEETQYF. The DNA for the CDR3 is TGTGCCAGCAGCTTAACAGGGGGCGTCGAGGAGACCCAGTACTTC.

The chain employs TRBV19 and TRBJ2-2, with D possibly matching TRBD2 (6 bases). There are 14 residues in the CDR3. Germline lookup yields CDR1 LNHDA and CDR2 SQIVND (reference sequence). V was clipped by 7 bases and J by 9 bases, with 18 bases between them. CDR3 sequence: CASTKPPGGRELFF. The CDR3 DNA follows: TGTGCCAGTACCAAACCCCCCGGGGGACGGGAGCTGTTTTTT.

The gene calls are TRBV7-9 and TRBJ2-2, with 10 bases aligning to TRBD1. Trimming cost V 8 bases and J 6 bases; bases outside gene matches: 6. The CDR3 has 14 amino acids. Germline CDR1 and CDR2: SEHNR and FQNEAQ (reference sequence). The CDR3 spells CASGGQGGAGELFF. The CDR3 nucleotides are TGTGCCAGCGGCGGACAGGGGGGGGCCGGGGAGCTGTTTTTT.

The genes are TRBV7-2 and TRBJ1-5; D gene ambiguous. CDR3 length equals 15 residues. Germline V gives CDR1 SGHTA, CDR2 FQGNSA. V was shortened by 2 bases and J by 3 bases, with 11 bases between the two germline ends. The CDR3 loop reads CASSLRRANNQPQHF. DNA for the CDR3: TGTGCCAGCAGCTTAAGGAGGGCAAACAATCAGCCCCAGCATTTT.

The chain carries TRBV19 and TRBJ2-3; tentatively, D is TRBD1 (6 bases). Germline values: CDR1 LNHDA, CDR2 SQIVND (reference sequence). V was pared by 4 bases and J by 13 bases, with 24 bases between. The CDR3 runs to 15 residues. The CDR3 sequence: CASSTPTGRHRVEYF. In DNA, the CDR3 is TGTGCCAGTAGTACGCCGACAGGTAGACATAGGGTGGAGTATTTT.

The chain employs TRBV7-2 and TRBJ2-7; D is possibly TRBD1 (7 bases). Germline V gene lookup returns CDR1 SGHTA and CDR2 FQGNSA. Trimming took 0 bases from V and 4 from J, leaving 10 bases between them. CDR3 length: 14 amino acids. The CDR3 nucleotides read TGTGCCAGCAGCTTAGCCGCAGGGGGGTACGAGCAGTACTTC. This encodes CASSLAAGGYEQYF.

J is TRBJ1-5 and V is TRBV4-3; tentatively, D is TRBD1 (5 bases). Trimming shortened V by 1 base and J by 8 bases, and 9 bases separated the two germline ends. The CDR3 consists of 13 residues. CDR1 and CDR2 (germline): LGHNA, YSLEER. CDR3 in DNA: TGCGCCAGCAGCCAAGGGTTAGGGGAGCCCCAGCATTTT. Translation gives CASSQGLGEPQHF.

This clone was recorded a few times. The chain is built from TRBV27 and TRBJ1-5, with TRBD1 matching over 7 bases. The germline gives CDR1 MNHEY, CDR2 SMNVEV (reference sequence). V lost 8 bases, J lost 0 bases, and 10 bases stayed unmatched. The CDR3 spans 16 residues. The CDR3 spells CASRYSTGNSNQPQHF. CDR3 DNA: TGTGCCAGCCGCTACTCGACAGGGAATAGCAATCAGCCCCAGCATTTT.